This T cell receptor (beta chain) is from a study of Graves' ophthalmopathy and Graves' hyperthyroidism. Study information: Peripheral blood collection took place at initial diagnosis, before any treatment.

In regard to this clonotype: The antigen is unknown. One end of the junction does not line up with germline, which may come from a read error.

Regarding the study as a whole: In separating ophthalmopathy from stable hyperthyroidism, a 13-signature model achieved about 91% sensitivity and 70% to 83% specificity.

From germline, CDR1 is SGHRS and CDR2 YFSETQ. The CDR3 has 15 residues. RNA transcripts yielded amplified TCR beta CDR3 regions. First-round RT-PCR with HTBI primers preceded a second-round multiplex PCR. TCRdb processed the multiplex PCR reads anew with MiXCR; each CDR3 protein has one entry. The sample records around 670,000 distinct CDR3 sequences, around 40% being singletons. This chain uses TRBV5-1 with TRBJ1-5; 8 positions agree with TRBD1. This receptor was taken from an adult man with Graves' ophthalmopathy. Sequencing was carried out using peripheral blood. The CDR3 spells CASSYRTGTKQPQHF. DNA for the CDR3: TGTGCCAGCAGCTACCGGACAGGGACTAAACAGCCCCAGCATTTT.